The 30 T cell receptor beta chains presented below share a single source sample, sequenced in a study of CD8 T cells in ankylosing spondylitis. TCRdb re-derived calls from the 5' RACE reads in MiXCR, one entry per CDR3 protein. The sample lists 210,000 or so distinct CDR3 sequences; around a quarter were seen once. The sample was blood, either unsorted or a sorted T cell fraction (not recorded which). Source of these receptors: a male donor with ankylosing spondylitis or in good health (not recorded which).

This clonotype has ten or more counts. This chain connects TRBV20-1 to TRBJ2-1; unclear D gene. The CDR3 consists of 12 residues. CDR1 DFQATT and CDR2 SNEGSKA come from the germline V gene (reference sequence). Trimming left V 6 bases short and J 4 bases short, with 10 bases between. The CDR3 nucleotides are TGCAGTGCCGGTCCCAGATACAATGAGCAGTTCTTC. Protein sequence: CSAGPRYNEQFF.

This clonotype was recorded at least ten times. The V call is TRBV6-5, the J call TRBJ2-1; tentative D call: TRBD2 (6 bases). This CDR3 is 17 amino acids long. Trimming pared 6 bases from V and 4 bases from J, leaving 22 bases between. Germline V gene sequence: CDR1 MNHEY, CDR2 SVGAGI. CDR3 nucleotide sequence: TGTGCCAGCAGCTCCTCGGGGGAGCGGAGGAAATACAATGAGCAGTTCTTC. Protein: CASSSSGERRKYNEQFF.

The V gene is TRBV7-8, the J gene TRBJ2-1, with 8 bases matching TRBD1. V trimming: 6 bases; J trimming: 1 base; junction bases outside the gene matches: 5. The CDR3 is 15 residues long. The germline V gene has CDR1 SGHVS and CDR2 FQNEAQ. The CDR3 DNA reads TGTGCCAGCAGAGGACAGGGTGGATCCTACAATGAGCAGTTCTTC. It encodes CASRGQGGSYNEQFF.

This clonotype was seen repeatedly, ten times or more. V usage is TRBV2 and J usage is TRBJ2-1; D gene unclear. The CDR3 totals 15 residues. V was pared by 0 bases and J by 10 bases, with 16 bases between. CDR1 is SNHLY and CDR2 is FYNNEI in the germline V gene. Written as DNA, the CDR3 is TGTGCCAGCAGTGAAGCTCCCACTATTCCCCGCGAGCAGTTCTTC. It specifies CASSEAPTIPREQFF.

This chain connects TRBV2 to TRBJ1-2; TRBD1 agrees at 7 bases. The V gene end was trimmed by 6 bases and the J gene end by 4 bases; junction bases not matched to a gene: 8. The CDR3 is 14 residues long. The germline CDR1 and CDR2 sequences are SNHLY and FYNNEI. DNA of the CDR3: TGTGCCAGCAGGCGGGACGCAGGGGGCTATGGCTACACCTTC. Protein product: CASRRDAGGYGYTF.

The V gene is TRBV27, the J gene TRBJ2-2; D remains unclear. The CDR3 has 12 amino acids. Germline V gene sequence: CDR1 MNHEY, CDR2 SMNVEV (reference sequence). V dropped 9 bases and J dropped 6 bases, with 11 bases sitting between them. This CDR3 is CASSQDPGELFF. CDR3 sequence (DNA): TGTGCCAGTTCGCAGGACCCCGGGGAGCTGTTTTTT.

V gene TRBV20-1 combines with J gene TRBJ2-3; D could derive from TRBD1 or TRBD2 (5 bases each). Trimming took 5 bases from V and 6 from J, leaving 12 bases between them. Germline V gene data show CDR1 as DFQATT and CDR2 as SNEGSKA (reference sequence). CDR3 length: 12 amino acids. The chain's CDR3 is CSAFDRGDTQYF. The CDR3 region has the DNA TGCAGTGCTTTCGATCGGGGCGATACGCAGTATTTT.

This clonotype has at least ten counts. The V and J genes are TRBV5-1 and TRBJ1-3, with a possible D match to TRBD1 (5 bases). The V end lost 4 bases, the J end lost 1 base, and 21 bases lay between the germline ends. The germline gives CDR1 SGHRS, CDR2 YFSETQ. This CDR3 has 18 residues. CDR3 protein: CASSPDIGRGGSGNTIYF. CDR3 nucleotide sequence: TGCGCCAGCAGCCCAGATATTGGCCGGGGCGGATCTGGAAACACCATATATTTT.

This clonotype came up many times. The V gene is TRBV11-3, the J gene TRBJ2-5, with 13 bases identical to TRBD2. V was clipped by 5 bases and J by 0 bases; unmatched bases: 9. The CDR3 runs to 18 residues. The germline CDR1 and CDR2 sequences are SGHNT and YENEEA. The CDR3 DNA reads TGTGCCAGCAGCCCAGGACTAGCGGGAGTGGGGTACCAAGAGACCCAGTACTTC. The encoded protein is CASSPGLAGVGYQETQYF.

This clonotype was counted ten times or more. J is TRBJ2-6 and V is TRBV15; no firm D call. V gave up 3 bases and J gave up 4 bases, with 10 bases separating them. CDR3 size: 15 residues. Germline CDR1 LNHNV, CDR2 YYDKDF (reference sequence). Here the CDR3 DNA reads TGTGCCACCAGCAGGGACGTTTCCGGGGCCAACGTCCTGACTTTC. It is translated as CATSRDVSGANVLTF.

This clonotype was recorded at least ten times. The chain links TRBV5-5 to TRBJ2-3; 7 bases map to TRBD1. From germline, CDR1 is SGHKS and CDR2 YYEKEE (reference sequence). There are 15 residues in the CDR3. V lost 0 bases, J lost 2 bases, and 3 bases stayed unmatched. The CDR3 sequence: CASSLGDSYTDTQYF. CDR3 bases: TGTGCCAGCAGCTTGGGGGACAGCTACACAGATACGCAGTATTTT.

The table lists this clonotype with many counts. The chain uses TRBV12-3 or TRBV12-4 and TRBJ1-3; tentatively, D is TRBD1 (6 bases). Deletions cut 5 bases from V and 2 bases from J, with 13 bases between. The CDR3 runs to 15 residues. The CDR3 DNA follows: TGTGCCAGCAGTCCCACCGGGGGCCCTGGAAACACCATATATTTT. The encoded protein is CASSPTGGPGNTIYF.

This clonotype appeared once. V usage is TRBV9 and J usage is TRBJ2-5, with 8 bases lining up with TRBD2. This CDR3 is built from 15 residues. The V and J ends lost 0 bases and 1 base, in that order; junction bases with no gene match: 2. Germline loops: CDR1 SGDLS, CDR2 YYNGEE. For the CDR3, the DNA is TGTGCCAGCAGCGTAGGCGGGGGGCGCCAAGAGACCCAGTACTTC. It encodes CASSVGGGRQETQYF.

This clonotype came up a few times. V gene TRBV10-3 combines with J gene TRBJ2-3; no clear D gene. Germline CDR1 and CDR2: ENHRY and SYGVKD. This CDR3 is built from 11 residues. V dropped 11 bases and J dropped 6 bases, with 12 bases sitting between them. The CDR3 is CAVGNQDTQYF. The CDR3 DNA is TGTGCCGTGGGGAACCAGGATACGCAGTATTTT.

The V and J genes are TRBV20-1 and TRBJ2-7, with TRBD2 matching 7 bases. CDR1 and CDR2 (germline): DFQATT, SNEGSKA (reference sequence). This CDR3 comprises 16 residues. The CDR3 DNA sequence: TGCAGCTTTAGCGGTCAGGCTAGCGGAAGCTCCTACGAGCAGTACTTC. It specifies CSFSGQASGSSYEQYF.

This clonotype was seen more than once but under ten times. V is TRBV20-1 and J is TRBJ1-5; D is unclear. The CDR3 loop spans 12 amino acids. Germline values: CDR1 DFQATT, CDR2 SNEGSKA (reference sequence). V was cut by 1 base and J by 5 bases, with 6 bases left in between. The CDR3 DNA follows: TGCAGTGCTAGAGGGGGAGATCAGCCCCAGCATTTT. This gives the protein CSARGGDQPQHF.

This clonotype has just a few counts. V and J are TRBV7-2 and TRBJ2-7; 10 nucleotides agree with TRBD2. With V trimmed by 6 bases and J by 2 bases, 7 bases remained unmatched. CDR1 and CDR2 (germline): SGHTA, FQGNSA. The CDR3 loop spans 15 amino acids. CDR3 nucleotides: TGTGCCAGCAGGCCGGGACTAGCGCCAACCTACGAGCAGTACTTC. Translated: CASRPGLAPTYEQYF.

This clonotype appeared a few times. CDR3: CSVRTGTGDYEQYF. The CDR3 coding sequence is TGCAGCGTGAGGACAGGGACGGGAGACTACGAGCAGTACTTC. The chain has TRBV29-1 and TRBJ2-7; 8 positions agree with TRBD1. The V gene's germline CDR1 is SQVTM and CDR2 ANQGSEA. V was pared by 6 bases and J by 3 bases, with 10 bases of the junction left unmatched. The CDR3 consists of 14 residues.

The CDR3 DNA sequence: TGCAGCGTTGAAGACCGGGACAGGGGGCCTGGGGCCAACGTCCTGACTTTC. Residues: CSVEDRDRGPGANVLTF. The chain carries TRBV29-1 and TRBJ2-6, with TRBD1 matching 12 bases. V shed 0 bases, J shed 2 bases, and the junction held 2 bases outside the gene matches. The CDR3 is made up of 17 amino acids. CDR1 and CDR2 (germline): SQVTM, ANQGSEA.

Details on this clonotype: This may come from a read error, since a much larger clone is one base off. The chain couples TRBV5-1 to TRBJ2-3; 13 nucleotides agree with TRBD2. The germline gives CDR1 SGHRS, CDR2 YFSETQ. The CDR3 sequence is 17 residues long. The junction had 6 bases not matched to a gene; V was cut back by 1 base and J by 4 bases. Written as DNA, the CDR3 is TGCGCCAGCAGCTTGAACACTAGCGGGAGGGATCCAGATACGCAGTATTTT. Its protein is CASSLNTSGRDPDTQYF.

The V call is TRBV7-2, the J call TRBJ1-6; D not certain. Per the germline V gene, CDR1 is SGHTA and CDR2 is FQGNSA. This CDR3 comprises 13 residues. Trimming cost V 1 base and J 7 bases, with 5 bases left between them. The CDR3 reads CASSLVWNSPLHF. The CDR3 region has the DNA TGTGCCAGCAGCTTAGTCTGGAATTCACCCCTCCACTTT.

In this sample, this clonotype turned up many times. The CDR3 spells CASSLISGAYNEQFF. For the CDR3, the DNA is TGTGCCAGCAGTTTAATTAGCGGGGCATACAATGAGCAGTTCTTC. The chain links TRBV28 to TRBJ2-1; 8 positions match TRBD2. J gave up 4 bases and V 2 bases, and 4 bases lay outside the gene matches. CDR1 is MDHEN and CDR2 is SYDVKM in the germline V gene. This CDR3 contains 15 residues.

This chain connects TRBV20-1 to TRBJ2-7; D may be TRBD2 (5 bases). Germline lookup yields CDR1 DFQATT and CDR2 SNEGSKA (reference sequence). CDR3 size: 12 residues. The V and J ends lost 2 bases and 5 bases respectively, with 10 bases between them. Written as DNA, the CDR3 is TGCAGTGCTAGATCCCCCGGGAACGAGCAGTACTTC. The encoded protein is CSARSPGNEQYF.

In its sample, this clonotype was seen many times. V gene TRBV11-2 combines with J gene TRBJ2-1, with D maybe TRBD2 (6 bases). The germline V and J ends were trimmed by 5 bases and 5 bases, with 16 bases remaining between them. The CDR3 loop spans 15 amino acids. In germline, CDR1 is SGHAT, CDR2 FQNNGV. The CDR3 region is CASSHRLDFNNEQFF. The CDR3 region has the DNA TGTGCCAGCAGCCACCGACTAGACTTCAACAATGAGCAGTTCTTC.

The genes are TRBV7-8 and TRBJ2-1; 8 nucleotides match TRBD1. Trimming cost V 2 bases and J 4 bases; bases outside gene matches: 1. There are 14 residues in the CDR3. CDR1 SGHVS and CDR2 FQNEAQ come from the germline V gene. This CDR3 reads CASSLQGAYNEQFF. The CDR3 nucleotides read TGTGCCAGCAGCTTACAGGGGGCTTACAATGAGCAGTTCTTC.

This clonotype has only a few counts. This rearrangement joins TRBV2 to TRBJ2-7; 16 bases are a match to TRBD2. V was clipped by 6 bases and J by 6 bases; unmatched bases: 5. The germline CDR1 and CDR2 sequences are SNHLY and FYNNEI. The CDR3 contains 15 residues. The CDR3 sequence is CASREGLAGGAEQYF. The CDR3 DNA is TGTGCCAGCAGAGAGGGACTAGCGGGAGGGGCCGAGCAGTACTTC.

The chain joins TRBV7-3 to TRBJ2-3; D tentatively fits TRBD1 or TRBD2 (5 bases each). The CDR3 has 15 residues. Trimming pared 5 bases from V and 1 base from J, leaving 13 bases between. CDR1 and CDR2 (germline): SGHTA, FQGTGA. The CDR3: CASSQSRDGTDTQYF. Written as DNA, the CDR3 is TGTGCCAGCAGCCAGTCCAGGGACGGCACAGATACGCAGTATTTT.

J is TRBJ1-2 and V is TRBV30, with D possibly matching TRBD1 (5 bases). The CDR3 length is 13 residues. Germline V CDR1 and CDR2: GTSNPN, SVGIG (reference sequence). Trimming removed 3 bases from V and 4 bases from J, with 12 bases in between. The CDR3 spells CAWSATVSYGYTF. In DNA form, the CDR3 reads TGTGCCTGGAGCGCGACAGTTTCCTATGGCTACACCTTC.

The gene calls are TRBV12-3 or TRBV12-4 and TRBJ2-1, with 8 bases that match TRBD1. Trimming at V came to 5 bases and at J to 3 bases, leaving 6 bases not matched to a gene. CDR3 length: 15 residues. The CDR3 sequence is CASSRDRTIYNEQFF. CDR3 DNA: TGTGCCAGCAGTCGGGACAGGACTATCTACAATGAGCAGTTCTTC.

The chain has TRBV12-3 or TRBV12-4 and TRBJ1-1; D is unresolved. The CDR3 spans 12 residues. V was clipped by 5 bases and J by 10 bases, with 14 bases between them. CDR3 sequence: CASSPPRGRAFF. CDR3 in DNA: TGTGCCAGCAGTCCCCCACGCGGGAGAGCTTTCTTT.